The T cell receptor beta chain under discussion was sequenced for a study of cytomegalovirus exposure and HLA in healthy donors. A word on this clone: What it binds is not known.

Study-level findings and limits: In most subjects, TCR beta sequences reportedly gave accurate predictions of HLA-A and HLA-B alleles. High sensitivity and specificity were reportedly achieved when the classifier diagnosed cytomegalovirus status. CMV serostatus alone was available as immune exposure information.

PCR employed 60 Vbeta and 13 Jbeta primers. This table comes from immunoSEQ multiplex PCR, and its TCRdb copy is limited to in-frame clones, with some not included. This sample carries about 120,000 clones, 60% to 85% of them seen once, and the ten largest clones take 2% to 3%. The donors gave bone marrow, and they were healthy. Germline CDR1 and CDR2: SSHAT and FNYEAQ (reference sequence). The CDR3 length is 15 residues. V was clipped by 1 base and J by 1 base, with 10 bases between them. Sequenced input: PBMCs. The chain has TRBV7-7 and TRBJ2-5; possible D gene TRBD1, 6 bases. The clonotype originates from a female donor in good health and CMV-seronegative. The CDR3 protein is CASSLEGHPQETQYF. In DNA, the CDR3 is TGTGCCAGCAGCTTAGAGGGACATCCCCAAGAGACCCAGTACTTC.